The 22 T cell receptor beta chains below all came from one sample that was sequenced in a study of naive and memory T cell subsets. Study results and caveats: A few larger clonotypes appeared in naive repertoires, especially CD8, possibly memory cells re-expressing CD45RA.

For these TCRs, the target antigens are not known. Both TRBC1 and TRBC2 were covered by a beta constant-region primer of two equimolar oligonucleotides. Nested alpha and beta constant-region primers with the SP2 primer drove four PCR rounds on ligated cDNA. TCRdb passed the UMI-ligation and nested PCR reads through MiXCR, listing each CDR3 protein once. Among 150,000 or so distinct CDR3 sequences, roughly 22% were seen once, and the ten largest hold over 0.09%. What was sequenced was naive CD4+ T cells from blood. These receptors were collected from a human donor in good health.

The V and J genes are TRBV29-1 and TRBJ2-5, with a possible D match to TRBD2 (6 bases). The germline V gene has CDR1 SQVTM and CDR2 ANQGSEA. The CDR3 runs to 13 residues. V lost 4 bases to trimming and J lost 5 bases, with 14 bases between them. The CDR3 reads CSVAEGGQETQYF. The CDR3 DNA reads TGCAGCGTTGCGGAGGGAGGCCAGGAGACCCAGTACTTC.

This clonotype was found many times. The gene calls are TRBV5-1 and TRBJ2-7; 8 nucleotides line up with TRBD1. The germline CDR1 and CDR2 sequences are SGHRS and YFSETQ. J lost 0 bases, V lost 8 bases, and 4 bases had no gene match. CDR3 length: 13 residues. The CDR3 reads CASGQGTSYEQYF. In DNA form, the CDR3 reads TGCGCCAGTGGACAGGGTACCTCCTACGAGCAGTACTTC.

The table lists this clonotype with a few counts. This chain uses TRBV12-5 with TRBJ2-1; 9 nucleotides line up with TRBD1. Losses at the gene ends were 6 bases for V and 7 bases for J; bases not matched to a gene: 13. From germline, CDR1 is LGHNT and CDR2 FRNRAP. The CDR3 consists of 16 residues. The CDR3 DNA follows: TGTGCTAGTGGCTGGGGACAGGGAGTACTACAGAATGAGCAGTTCTTC. As protein: CASGWGQGVLQNEQFF.

The chain is built from TRBV7-2 and TRBJ2-3; no reliable D call. Trimming shortened V by 1 base and J by 1 base, and 6 bases separated the two germline ends. The CDR3 sequence is 14 residues long. Germline assignment: CDR1 SGHTA and CDR2 FQGNSA. The CDR3 DNA sequence: TGTGCCAGCAGCTTAGAGATAGGCACAGATACGCAGTATTTT. It specifies CASSLEIGTDTQYF. Complete variable domain (other parts from reference TRBV7-2 and TRBJ2-3): GAGVSQSPSNKVTEKGKDVELRCDPISGHTALYWYRQSLGQGLEFLIYFQGNSAPDKSGLPSDRFSAERTGGSVSTLTIQRTQQEDSAVYLCASSLEIGTDTQYFGPGTRLTVL.

V usage is TRBV28 and J usage is TRBJ2-2; D is unresolved. The germline CDR1 and CDR2 sequences are MDHEN and SYDVKM. The CDR3 is 11 amino acids. CDR3 in amino acids: CVTTNTGELFF. CDR3 coding DNA: TGTGTCACAACGAACACCGGGGAGCTGTTTTTT.

The chain carries TRBV9 and TRBJ2-1; 7 bases map to TRBD2. Germline V CDR1 and CDR2: SGDLS, YYNGEE. V lost 4 bases and J lost 4; bases outside the gene matches: 14. CDR3 size: 17 residues. CDR3 coding DNA: TGTGCCAGCAGCTACCGAGGTTCTGGGGGGGGGTACAATGAGCAGTTCTTC. Amino acid sequence: CASSYRGSGGGYNEQFF.

This clonotype was seen a few times. The chain is built from TRBV29-1 and TRBJ2-7; unclear D gene. The germline CDR1 and CDR2 sequences are SQVTM and ANQGSEA. The CDR3 is 13 residues long. Trimming took off 4 bases at V and 4 bases at J, with 14 bases between the two ends. The CDR3 reads CSVAVRMSYEQYF. The CDR3 region has the DNA TGCAGCGTTGCGGTACGGATGAGTTACGAGCAGTACTTC.

About this clonotype itself: Since a much larger clone is just one base distant, this may be a read error. This sequence joins TRBV7-6 and TRBJ2-7; TRBD2 agrees at 13 bases. The length of the CDR3 is 15 residues. The V segment lost 5 bases and the J segment 5 bases; nucleotides outside the gene matches: 6. Germline-derived CDR1 and CDR2 are SGHVS and FNYEAQ. The chain's CDR3 is CASSVLAGGPNEQYF. The CDR3 bases are TGTGCCAGCAGCGTACTAGCGGGAGGGCCCAACGAGCAGTACTTC.

The V call is TRBV5-1, the J call TRBJ2-3; 7 nucleotides line up with TRBD1. J lost 4 bases, V lost 4 bases, and 3 bases had no gene match. This CDR3 is built from 13 residues. Germline-derived CDR1 and CDR2 are SGHRS and YFSETQ. This chain's CDR3 is CASSMDRPDTQYF. The CDR3 DNA reads TGCGCCAGCAGCATGGACAGGCCAGATACGCAGTATTTT.

This clonotype was counted a few times. This sequence joins TRBV5-1 and TRBJ2-1; 8 bases are a match to TRBD1. V lost 1 base and J lost 2; bases outside the gene matches: 5. Germline lookup yields CDR1 SGHRS and CDR2 YFSETQ. This CDR3 has 16 amino acids. The CDR3: CASSLTTGATYNEQFF. DNA of the CDR3: TGCGCCAGCAGCTTGACGACAGGGGCCACCTACAATGAGCAGTTCTTC.

This clonotype was counted ten times or more. The rearrangement links TRBV18 to TRBJ1-1; perhaps TRBD1 as D (5 bases). The V end was cut by 2 bases, the J end by 2 bases, with 12 bases between. CDR1 and CDR2 (germline): KGHSH, LQKENI. The CDR3 runs 15 residues. CDR3 sequence reads: CASSPFGHQNTEAFF. The CDR3 bases are TGTGCCAGCTCACCATTTGGACACCAAAACACTGAAGCTTTCTTT.

In its sample, this clonotype was seen once. The chain couples TRBV27 to TRBJ2-3; the match to TRBD2 covers 11 bases. The trim removed 5 bases at V and 6 bases at J, leaving 7 bases unmatched. Germline lookup yields CDR1 MNHEY and CDR2 SMNVEV (reference sequence). This CDR3 has 15 amino acids. The CDR3 DNA is TGTGCCAGCAGTAGTAGCGGGAGGGCCGGGGATACGCAGTATTTT. It translates to CASSSSGRAGDTQYF.

J is TRBJ2-2 and V is TRBV7-2; D perhaps matches TRBD2 (5 bases). Germline loops: CDR1 SGHTA, CDR2 FQGNSA. CDR3 length: 17 amino acids. Trimming cost V 1 base and J 5 bases, with 17 bases left between them. The CDR3 nucleotides are TGTGCCAGCAGCTTAGAACCGGCGGGTTTTGCGACCGGGGAGCTGTTTTTT. It specifies CASSLEPAGFATGELFF. Drawing the rest from reference TRBV7-2 and TRBJ2-2, the complete variable domain is GAGVSQSPSNKVTEKGKDVELRCDPISGHTALYWYRQSLGQGLEFLIYFQGNSAPDKSGLPSDRFSAERTGGSVSTLTIQRTQQEDSAVYLCASSLEPAGFATGELFFGEGSRLTVL.

There are many counts of this clonotype. This chain uses TRBV9 with TRBJ2-7; the match to TRBD2 covers 12 bases. Germline loops: CDR1 SGDLS, CDR2 YYNGEE. V shed 4 bases, J shed 4 bases, and the junction held 6 bases outside the gene matches. The CDR3 is 15 amino acids. CDR3 nucleotides: TGTGCCAGCAGCCCACGACTAGCGGGAGTTTACGAGCAGTACTTC. Amino acid sequence: CASSPRLAGVYEQYF.

This clonotype was counted a few times. The chain combines TRBV28 with TRBJ2-1; tentatively, D is TRBD1 (6 bases). This CDR3 has 11 amino acids. The V and J ends lost 5 bases and 15 bases respectively, with 14 bases between them. CDR1 and CDR2 from the germline V gene are MDHEN and SYDVKM. The DNA of the CDR3 is TGTGCCAGCAGTCAGGACAGCTGGTTGTTCTTC. Protein: CASSQDSWLFF.

This clonotype was picked up one time. This sequence joins TRBV14 and TRBJ2-3; 8 bases are a match to TRBD2. With 4 bases clipped from V and 2 bases from J, the junction kept 8 bases outside the gene matches. The CDR3 is 16 residues long. Germline V lookup: CDR1 SGHDN, CDR2 FVKESK. CDR3 DNA: TGTGCCAGCAGCCCGAGCGGGGGAAACCCCACAGATACGCAGTATTTT. Its translation is CASSPSGGNPTDTQYF.

In this sample, this clonotype turned up a few times. The gene calls are TRBV28 and TRBJ2-2, with 8 positions matching TRBD2. This CDR3 spans 16 amino acids. The V and J ends lost 3 bases and 4 bases, in that order; junction bases with no gene match: 7. The germline V gene encodes CDR1 MDHEN and CDR2 SYDVKM. CDR3 region: CASSLRFGRGTGELFF. DNA for the CDR3: TGTGCCAGCAGTTTGCGCTTCGGGAGGGGCACCGGGGAGCTGTTTTTT.

This clonotype has only a few counts. V usage is TRBV14 and J usage is TRBJ2-5; perhaps TRBD2 as D (6 bases). The V gene lost 1 base and the J gene lost 4 bases, with 13 bases spanning the gap. Germline assignment: CDR1 SGHDN and CDR2 FVKESK. The CDR3 consists of 15 residues. This CDR3 reads CASSQAGVRGETQYF. CDR3 DNA: TGTGCCAGCAGCCAAGCGGGAGTTAGGGGAGAGACCCAGTACTTC.

This clonotype has a handful of counts. The chain carries TRBV3-1 and TRBJ2-7; 7 bases map to TRBD2. The V gene end was trimmed by 0 bases and the J gene end by 3 bases; junction bases not matched to a gene: 5. The CDR3 runs to 15 residues. CDR1 is LGHDT, CDR2 YNNKEL, per germline (reference sequence). The CDR3 sequence: CASSQEREVFYEQYF. The CDR3 DNA reads as TGTGCCAGCAGCCAAGAACGGGAGGTCTTCTACGAGCAGTACTTC.

This clonotype has more than one count but fewer than ten. V gene TRBV27 combines with J gene TRBJ1-5; D call uncertain. CDR1 and CDR2 from the germline V gene are MNHEY and SMNVEV (reference sequence). This CDR3 is built from 15 residues. V shed 3 bases and J shed 0 bases, with 9 bases lying between them. The DNA of the CDR3 is TGTGCCAGCAGTTTTTCCAGAAATAGCAATCAGCCCCAGCATTTT. As protein: CASSFSRNSNQPQHF.

V is TRBV29-1 and J is TRBJ2-3; D is perhaps TRBD2 (6 bases). The CDR3 spans 13 residues. V lost 6 bases, J lost 5 bases, and 15 bases lay in between. The germline gives CDR1 SQVTM, CDR2 ANQGSEA. DNA for the CDR3: TGCAGCGTCGTTTCGGGACTCAAAGATACGCAGTATTTT. The encoded protein is CSVVSGLKDTQYF.

This clonotype was detected a few times. The chain carries TRBV4-3 and TRBJ1-2; D gene uncertain. Trimming left V 0 bases short and J 1 base short, with 9 bases between. This CDR3 is built from 15 residues. Germline assignment: CDR1 LGHNA and CDR2 YSLEER. In DNA form, the CDR3 reads TGCGCCAGCAGCCAAGAGGCGGTCGTTAACTATGGCTACACCTTC. It yields the protein CASSQEAVVNYGYTF.